Listed here are 4 T cell receptor beta chains from one sample, sequenced in a study of T-cell memory formation after mild COVID-19. Using its own MiXCR run on the 5' RACE reads, TCRdb lists one record per CDR3 protein. The data contain under 250,000 distinct CDR3 sequences, approximately 9% of them singletons. The sequencing input was PBMCs or a T cell subset sorted from them (not recorded which). Source of these receptors: a man younger than 35 who had mild COVID-19 (a few samples of this study predate the infection). Cell type and time point are not known.

This clonotype was observed many times. V is TRBV12-3 or TRBV12-4 and J is TRBJ1-6, with 7 bases fitting TRBD1. This CDR3 has 15 amino acids. Unmatched junction bases numbered 8, after V lost 6 bases and J lost 6 bases. CDR3 residues: CASSRRQGGNSPLHF. Written as DNA, the CDR3 is TGTGCCAGCAGCCGCAGACAGGGAGGTAATTCACCCCTCCACTTT.

This clonotype has a handful of counts. The chain uses TRBV19 and TRBJ2-3; tentatively, D is TRBD2 (6 bases). CDR1 is LNHDA and CDR2 is SQIVND in the germline V gene (reference sequence). This CDR3 spans 12 amino acids. V lost 6 bases to trimming and J lost 11 bases, with 15 bases between them. The CDR3 loop reads CASSPAGLGQYF. CDR3 bases: TGTGCCAGTAGCCCCGCGGGACTGGGGCAGTATTTT.

The chain combines TRBV4-3 with TRBJ2-3; 10 bases match TRBD2. The CDR3 has 16 amino acids. V dropped 4 bases and J dropped 6; count of bases not matched to a gene: 10. Germline V gene lookup returns CDR1 LGHNA and CDR2 YSLEER. CDR3 DNA sequence: TGCGCCAGCAGCCCGCTGAGGAGCGGGGGGGCGGATACGCAGTATTTT. Translated, it gives CASSPLRSGGADTQYF.

The table lists this clonotype with a few counts. CDR3 DNA: TGCAGTGCGGGGGGACTAGCGAGCACAGATACGCAGTATTTT. This sequence encodes CSAGGLASTDTQYF. The chain has TRBV20-1 and TRBJ2-3; 10 bases line up with TRBD2. V lost 6 bases, J lost 0 bases, and 3 bases stayed unmatched. CDR1 is DFQATT, CDR2 SNEGSKA, per germline (reference sequence). The CDR3 covers 14 residues.